The present T cell receptor (beta chain) was sequenced within a study of T cells in Graves' hyperthyroidism and ophthalmopathy. Points from the study as a whole: Blood held most thyroid clonotypes expanded above 0.001 frequency.

Uncontrolled infection, other autoimmune disease, pregnancy or lactation disqualified patients from enrolment. A few counts support this clonotype. The antigen remains unidentified. Amplification of TCR beta CDR3 regions was performed using RNA transcripts as template. Initially, a first-round RT-PCR of the TCR CDR3 employed the HTBI primer set. TCRdb called the multiplex PCR reads again in MiXCR, with one record for every CDR3 protein. The table shows 660,000 or so distinct CDR3 sequences, with about 45% occurring only once. Sequencing was carried out using peripheral blood or thyroid tissue (not recorded which). The receptor's source is an adult man with Graves' disease, either hyperthyroidism or ophthalmopathy (not recorded which).

This CDR3 reads CASSLVRGQETQYF. DNA for the CDR3: TGTGCCAGCAGCTTAGTTAGGGGTCAAGAGACCCAGTACTTC. The rearrangement uses TRBV7-9 and TRBJ2-5; possible D gene TRBD1, 5 bases. CDR3 length: 14 residues. Trimming took off 1 base at V and 2 bases at J, with 8 bases between the two ends. From germline, CDR1 is SEHNR and CDR2 FQNEAQ (reference sequence). The variable domain in full, completed from reference TRBV7-9 and TRBJ2-5, reads DTGVSQNPRHKITKRGQNVTFRCDPISEHNRLYWYRQTLGQGPEFLTYFQNEAQLEKSRLLSDRFSAERPKGSFSTLEIQRTEQGDSAMYLCASSLVRGQETQYFGPGTRLLVL.